The source of this T cell receptor beta chain is a study of CD8 T cells in Susac syndrome. About 0.45 to 1 ug RNA was reverse transcribed with random hexamers. TCRdb reprocessed the immunoSEQ multiplex PCR reads via MiXCR and lists one record per CDR3 protein. The sample has under 110,000 distinct CDR3 sequences, less than 95% seen once. Looked up from germline, CDR1 is MGHRA and CDR2 is YSYEKL. The ends were cut back, 4 bases at V and 5 bases at J, with 17 bases in the middle. This CDR3 region has 15 residues. The rearrangement joins TRBV4-1 to TRBJ2-5; D possibly corresponds to TRBD1 (5 bases). The clonotype was recovered from a human donor with Susac syndrome. The sequencing input was CD8+ T cells from PBMCs. The chain's CDR3 is CASSPSRGAWETQYF. DNA of the CDR3: TGCGCCAGCAGCCCATCAAGGGGCGCGTGGGAGACCCAGTACTTC.